These T cell receptor beta chains were read from a single sample in a study of shared clonotypes between healthy human individuals. Method: immunoSEQ multiplex PCR; TCRdb's copy keeps in-frame clones and lacks some. The table has a few million clones, 90% to 95% seen once. Sequences were obtained from naive CD4+ T cells from PBMCs. The receptor source for this set is a man aged 18 to 30 in good health. Some clones in this sample may be carry-over from other donors' samples. CDR3s include the opening cysteine and the closing phenylalanine or tryptophan. Fields, in order: V gene, D gene, clone size, J gene, CDR3 DNA, CDR3 protein. D genes are given only for firm matches. Rows may omit the clone size; those that give it use once, few, many or a size class.

>TRBV6-6|NA|NA|TRBJ2-5
TGTGCCAGCAGTCTACCGGGCACCCAAGAGACCCAGTACTTC
CASSLPGTQETQYF
>TRBV5-1|NA|NA|TRBJ1-1
TGCGCCAGCAGCTTGTGGGTGGACACTGAAGCTTTCTTT
CASSLWVDTEAFF
>TRBV6-5|NA|once|TRBJ2-1
TGTGCCAGCAGCCGGCCCGGGGGAAGGGGGAATGAGCAGTTCTTC
CASSRPGGRGNEQFF
>TRBV28|NA|NA|TRBJ2-7
TGTGCCAGCAGTTTTCAGATAGGGGTGACTTACGAGCAGTACTTC
CASSFQIGVTYEQYF
>TRBV28|NA|NA|TRBJ1-1
TGTGCCAGCCCTGAGAGGGGGAGAACTGAAGCTTTCTTT
CASPERGRTEAFF
>TRBV28|TRBD1|NA|TRBJ2-2
TGTGCCAGCAGTTCCCTCACCCCAGGGGGCCCCGGGGAGCTGTTTTTT
CASSSLTPGGPGELFF
>TRBV5-1|NA|NA|TRBJ1-2
TGCGCCAGCAGCTTTGATGTATCCAACTATGGCTACACCTTC
CASSFDVSNYGYTF
>TRBV5-1|NA|NA|TRBJ1-4
TGCGCCAGCAGCTTCCGGGGAAGGAATGAAAAACTGTTTTTT
CASSFRGRNEKLFF
>TRBV6-5|TRBD1|NA|TRBJ1-5
TGTGCCAGCAGTCGACAGGGGAGTCAGCCCCAGCATTTT
CASSRQGSQPQHF
>TRBV7-6|NA|once|TRBJ1-5
TGTGCCAGCAGTGGTCAGCGCAATCAGCCCCAGCATTTT
CASSGQRNQPQHF